This T cell receptor beta chain derives from a study of T-cell memory formation after mild COVID-19. Study results and limitations: That cross-reactive memory joined was suggested by some responding clones appearing in pre-infection memory.

About this clonotype itself: No antigen is known for it.

The germline V gene encodes CDR1 KGHDR and CDR2 SFDVKD. Trimming pared 4 bases from V and 4 bases from J, leaving 15 bases between. This CDR3 contains 15 residues. From 5'RACE with constant-segment primers came TCR alpha and TCR beta cDNA libraries that carried sample barcodes and UMIs. TCRdb passed the 5' RACE reads through MiXCR, listing each CDR3 protein once. The sample includes about 280,000 distinct CDR3 sequences, under 8.5% of them seen just once. The sample was PBMCs or a T cell subset sorted from them (not recorded which). This receptor was obtained from a man between 18 and 35 years old who had mild COVID-19 (a few samples of this study predate the infection). Cell type and time point are not known. This chain connects TRBV24-1 to TRBJ2-5, with D possibly being TRBD1 (5 bases). The CDR3 sequence is CATSETVMTRETQYF. For the CDR3, the DNA is TGTGCCACCAGTGAGACAGTCATGACTCGAGAGACCCAGTACTTC.